This record covers a single T cell receptor (beta chain). Its antigen is not known. The V gene end was trimmed by 6 bases and the J gene end by 5 bases; junction bases not matched to a gene: 10. The CDR3 spans 14 residues. Germline CDR1 and CDR2: LGHNA and YNFKEQ. Amplified TCR beta CDR3 regions derived from RNA transcripts. Carried out on the TCR CDR3, a first-round RT-PCR used the HTBI primer set. TCRdb recomputed calls from the multiplex PCR reads with MiXCR, one row per CDR3 protein. Altogether around 300,000 distinct CDR3 sequences are present, approximately 14% being singletons, with the ten largest covering around 23%. Across 18 months, stable Graves' hyperthyroidism was marked by no progression to ophthalmopathy. Aged 18 to 65, the patients had hyperthyroidism that was newly diagnosed and had lasted under 2 months. These data come from a study of T cells in Graves' hyperthyroidism and ophthalmopathy. Looking at the study overall: At the time of initial diagnosis and before any treatment, peripheral blood was collected. Overall study results and limits: Blood held most thyroid clonotypes expanded above 0.001 frequency.

The V and J genes are TRBV4-2 and TRBJ2-7; 7 bases match TRBD1. Input material: blood. The origin of this receptor is a young woman with Graves' hyperthyroidism. This CDR3 is CASRAETGMDEQYF. Here the CDR3 DNA reads TGTGCCAGCAGGGCCGAGACAGGGATGGACGAGCAGTACTTC.